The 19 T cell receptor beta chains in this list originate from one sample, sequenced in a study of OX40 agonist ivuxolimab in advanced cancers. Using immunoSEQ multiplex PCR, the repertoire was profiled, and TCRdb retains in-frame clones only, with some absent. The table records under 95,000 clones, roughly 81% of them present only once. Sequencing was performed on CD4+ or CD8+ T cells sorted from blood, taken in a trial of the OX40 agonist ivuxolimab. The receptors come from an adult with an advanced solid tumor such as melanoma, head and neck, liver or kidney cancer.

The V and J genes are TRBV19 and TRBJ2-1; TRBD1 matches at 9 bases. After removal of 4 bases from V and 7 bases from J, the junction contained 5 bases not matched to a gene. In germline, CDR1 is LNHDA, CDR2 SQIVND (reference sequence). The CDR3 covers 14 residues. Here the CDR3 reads CASSTRDRVNEQFF. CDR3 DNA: TGTGCCAGTAGTACCCGGGACAGGGTAAATGAGCAGTTCTTC.

Here the CDR3 DNA reads TGTGCCAGCTCACCAAGAGGGGGAGCGAGCAATCAGCCCCAGCATTTT. Its translation: CASSPRGGASNQPQHF. The chain couples TRBV18 to TRBJ1-5, with D possibly TRBD1 on 6 matching bases. The CDR3 has 16 residues. The ends were cut back, 2 bases at V and 1 base at J, with 12 bases in the middle. The V gene's germline CDR1 is KGHSH and CDR2 LQKENI.

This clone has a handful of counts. This chain's CDR3 is CASNWGSNQPQHF. DNA for the CDR3: TGTGCCAGCAATTGGGGTTCAAATCAGCCCCAGCATTTT. The chain uses TRBV2 and TRBJ1-5, with unresolved D. V lost 7 bases and J lost 4, with 11 bases in between. The CDR3 runs 13 residues. Germline V gives CDR1 SNHLY, CDR2 FYNNEI.

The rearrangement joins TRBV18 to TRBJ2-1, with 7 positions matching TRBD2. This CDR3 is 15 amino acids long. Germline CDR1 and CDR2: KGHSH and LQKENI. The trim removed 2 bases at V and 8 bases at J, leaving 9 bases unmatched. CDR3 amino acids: CASSPRAGAIDEQFF. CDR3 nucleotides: TGTGCCAGCTCACCAAGGGCGGGAGCAATCGATGAGCAGTTCTTC.

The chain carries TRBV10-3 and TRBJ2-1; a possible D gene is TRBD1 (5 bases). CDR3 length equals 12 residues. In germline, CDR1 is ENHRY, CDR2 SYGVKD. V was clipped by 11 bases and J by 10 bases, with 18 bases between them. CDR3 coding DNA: TGTGCCTCGGGCAAGGGGCTGGAGGAGCAGTTCTTC. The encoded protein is CASGKGLEEQFF.

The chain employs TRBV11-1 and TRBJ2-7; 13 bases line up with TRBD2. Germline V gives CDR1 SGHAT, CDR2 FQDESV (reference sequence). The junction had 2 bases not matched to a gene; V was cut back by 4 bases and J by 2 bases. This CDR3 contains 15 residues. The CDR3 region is CASSSGTSGTYEQYF. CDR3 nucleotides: TGTGCCAGCAGCTCCGGGACTAGCGGGACCTACGAGCAGTACTTC.

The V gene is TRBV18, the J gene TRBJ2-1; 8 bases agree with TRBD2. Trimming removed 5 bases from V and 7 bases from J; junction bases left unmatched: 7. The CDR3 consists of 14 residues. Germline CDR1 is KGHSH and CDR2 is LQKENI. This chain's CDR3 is CASSAGGGRNEQFF. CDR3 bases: TGTGCCAGCTCAGCCGGCGGGGGGAGGAATGAGCAGTTCTTC. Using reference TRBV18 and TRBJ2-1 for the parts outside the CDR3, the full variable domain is NAGVMQNPRHLVRRRGQEARLRCSPMKGHSHVYWYRQLPEEGLKFMVYLQKENIIDESGMPKERFSAEFPKEGPSILRIQQVVRGDSAAYFCASSAGGGRNEQFFGPGTRLTVL.

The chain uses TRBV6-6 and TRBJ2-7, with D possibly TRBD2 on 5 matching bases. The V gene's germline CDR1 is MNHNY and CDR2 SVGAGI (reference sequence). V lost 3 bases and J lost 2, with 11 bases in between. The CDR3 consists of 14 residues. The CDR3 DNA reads TGTGCCAGCAGTTATGGGCGGGCGACCTACGAGCAGTACTTC. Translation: CASSYGRATYEQYF.

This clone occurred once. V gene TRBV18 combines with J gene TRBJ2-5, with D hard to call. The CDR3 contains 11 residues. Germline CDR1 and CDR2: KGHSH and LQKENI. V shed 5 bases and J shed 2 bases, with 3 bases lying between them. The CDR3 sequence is CASSTQETQYF. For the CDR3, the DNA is TGTGCCAGCTCAACTCAAGAGACCCAGTACTTC.

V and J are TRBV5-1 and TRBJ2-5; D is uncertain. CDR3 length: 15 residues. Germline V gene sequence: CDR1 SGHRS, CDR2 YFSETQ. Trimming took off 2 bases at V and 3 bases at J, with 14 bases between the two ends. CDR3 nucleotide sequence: TGCGCCAGCAGCTTAGACAATGGGGATGAAGAGACCCAGTACTTC. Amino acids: CASSLDNGDEETQYF.

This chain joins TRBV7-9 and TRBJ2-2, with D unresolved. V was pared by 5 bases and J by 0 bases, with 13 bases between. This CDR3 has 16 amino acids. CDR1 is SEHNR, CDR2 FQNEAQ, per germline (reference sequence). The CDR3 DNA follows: TGTGCCAGCAGCACCCACCCCAACTCGAACACCGGGGAGCTGTTTTTT. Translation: CASSTHPNSNTGELFF.

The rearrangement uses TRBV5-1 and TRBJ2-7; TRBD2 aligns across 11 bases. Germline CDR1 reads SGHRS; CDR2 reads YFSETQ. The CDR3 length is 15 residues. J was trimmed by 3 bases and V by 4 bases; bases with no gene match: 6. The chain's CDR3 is CASSPGLAGDYEQYF. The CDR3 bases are TGCGCCAGCAGCCCAGGACTAGCGGGCGACTACGAGCAGTACTTC.

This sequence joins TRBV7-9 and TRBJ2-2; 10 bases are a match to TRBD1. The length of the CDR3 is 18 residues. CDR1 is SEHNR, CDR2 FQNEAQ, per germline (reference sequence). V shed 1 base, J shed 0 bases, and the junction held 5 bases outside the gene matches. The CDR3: CASSLGLGQGSNTGELFF. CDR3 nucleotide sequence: TGTGCCAGCAGCTTAGGGCTGGGACAGGGGTCGAACACCGGGGAGCTGTTTTTT.

CDR3 amino acids: CASSPGQGMDQPQHF. In DNA, the CDR3 is TGCGCCAGCAGCCCCGGACAGGGAATGGATCAGCCCCAGCATTTT. The gene calls are TRBV4-1 and TRBJ1-5; 8 bases match TRBD1. Trimming removed 4 bases from V and 5 bases from J; junction bases left unmatched: 7. This CDR3 region has 15 residues. Germline lookup yields CDR1 MGHRA and CDR2 YSYEKL.

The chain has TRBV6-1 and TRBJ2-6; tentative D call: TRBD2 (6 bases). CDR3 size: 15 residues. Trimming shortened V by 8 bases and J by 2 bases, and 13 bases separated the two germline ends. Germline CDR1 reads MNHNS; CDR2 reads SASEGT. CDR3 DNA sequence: TGTGCCAGCTCAATGGGAGGCACTGGGGCCAACGTCCTGACTTTC. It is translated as CASSMGGTGANVLTF.

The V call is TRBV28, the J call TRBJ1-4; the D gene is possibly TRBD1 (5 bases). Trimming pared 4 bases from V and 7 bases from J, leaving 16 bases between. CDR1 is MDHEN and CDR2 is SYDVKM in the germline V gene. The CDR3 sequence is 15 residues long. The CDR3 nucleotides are TGTGCCAGCAGTTACGACACCGGGGGGATTGAAAAACTGTTTTTT. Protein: CASSYDTGGIEKLFF. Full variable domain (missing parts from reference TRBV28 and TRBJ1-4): DVKVTQSSRYLVKRTGEKVFLECVQDMDHENMFWYRQDPGLGLRLIYFSYDVKMKEKGDIPEGYSVSREKKERFSLILESASTNQTSMYLCASSYDTGGIEKLFFGSGTQLSVL.

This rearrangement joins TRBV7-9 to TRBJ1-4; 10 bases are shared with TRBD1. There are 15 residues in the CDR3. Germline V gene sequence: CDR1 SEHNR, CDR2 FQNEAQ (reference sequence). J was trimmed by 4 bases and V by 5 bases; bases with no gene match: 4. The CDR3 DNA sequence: TGTGCCAGCAGCGGGACAGGGGCCCTTAATGAAAAACTGTTTTTT. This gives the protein CASSGTGALNEKLFF. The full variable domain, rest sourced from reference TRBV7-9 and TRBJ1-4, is DTGVSQNPRHKITKRGQNVTFRCDPISEHNRLYWYRQTLGQGPEFLTYFQNEAQLEKSRLLSDRFSAERPKGSFSTLEIQRTEQGDSAMYLCASSGTGALNEKLFFGSGTQLSVL.

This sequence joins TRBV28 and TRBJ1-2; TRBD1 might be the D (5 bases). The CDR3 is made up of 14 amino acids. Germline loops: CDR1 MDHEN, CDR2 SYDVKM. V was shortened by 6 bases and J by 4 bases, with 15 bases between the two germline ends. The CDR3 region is CASSRRETVYGYTF. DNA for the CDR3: TGTGCCAGCAGCCGGAGGGAGACAGTCTATGGCTACACCTTC.

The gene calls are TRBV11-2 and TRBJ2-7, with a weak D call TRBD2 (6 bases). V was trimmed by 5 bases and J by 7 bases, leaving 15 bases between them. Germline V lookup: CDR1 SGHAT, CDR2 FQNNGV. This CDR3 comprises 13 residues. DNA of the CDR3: TGTGCCAGCAGCATTGGACGGGCGGGGGAGCAGTACTTC. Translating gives CASSIGRAGEQYF.